The 13 T cell receptor beta chains reported below all come from one sample, sequenced in a study of T cells in Graves' hyperthyroidism and ophthalmopathy. TCR beta CDR3 region amplification was performed from RNA transcripts. HTBI primers drove first-round RT-PCR of the TCR CDR3. MiXCR was run by TCRdb on the multiplex PCR reads, yielding one entry per CDR3 protein. The sample yields about 600,000 distinct CDR3 sequences, about 14% seen once. Input material: blood. These TCRs come from a woman aged 18-29 years with Graves' ophthalmopathy.

This clonotype was detected ten times or more. The rearrangement links TRBV12-3 or TRBV12-4 to TRBJ2-3; maybe TRBD2 (6 bases). The CDR3 contains 16 residues. V was cut by 2 bases and J by 0 bases, with 12 bases left in between. The CDR3 coding sequence is TGTGCCAGCAGTTTACTAGCGCCCGCTAGCACAGATACGCAGTATTTT. This sequence encodes CASSLLAPASTDTQYF.

Remarks on this clonotype: A read error may explain this, as a much larger clone is one base away. The V and J genes are TRBV28 and TRBJ2-7, with 9 bases lining up with TRBD1. The CDR3 is 15 residues long. CDR1 and CDR2 (germline): MDHEN, SYDVKM. The CDR3 bases are TGTGCCAGCGGTTTAAAGGGGACAGGGAGCTACGAGCAGTACTTC. Translation gives CASGLKGTGSYEQYF.

This sequence joins TRBV5-6 and TRBJ1-1; the D is unclear. The CDR3 has 14 amino acids. Germline CDR1 SGHDT, CDR2 YYEEEE. Trimming removed 0 bases from V and 4 bases from J, with 10 bases in between. CDR3 amino acids: CASSLGGIGTEAFF. The CDR3 DNA reads TGTGCCAGCAGCTTGGGAGGGATCGGCACTGAAGCTTTCTTT.

This clonotype was observed many times. The rearrangement uses TRBV2 and TRBJ2-5; weak D call: TRBD2 (6 bases). CDR3 size: 15 residues. The V end lost 6 bases, the J end lost 4 bases, and 18 bases lay between the germline ends. Germline-derived CDR1 and CDR2 are SNHLY and FYNNEI. The CDR3 bases are TGTGCCAGCAGGGGGGACTCCTCCCCCCTAGAGACCCAGTACTTC. It encodes CASRGDSSPLETQYF.

The gene calls are TRBV20-1 and TRBJ1-3, with 7 bases aligning to TRBD1. Germline assignment: CDR1 DFQATT and CDR2 SNEGSKA (reference sequence). This CDR3 region has 14 residues. V lost 2 bases to trimming and J lost 2 bases; unmatched junction nucleotides: 3. CDR3 nucleotides: TGCAGTGCTAGATCGACAGGGACTGGAAACACCATATATTTT. Translating it yields CSARSTGTGNTIYF.

This clonotype was seen ten or more times. The V call is TRBV18, the J call TRBJ1-2, with a tentative D call TRBD1 (5 bases). Germline V lookup: CDR1 KGHSH, CDR2 LQKENI. This CDR3 comprises 14 residues. V lost 5 bases to trimming and J lost 0 bases, with 10 bases between them. The CDR3 DNA is TGTGCCAGCTCAGTCGACAGAACTAACTATGGCTACACCTTC. This sequence encodes CASSVDRTNYGYTF.

This clonotype was detected ten times or more. This sequence joins TRBV3-1 and TRBJ2-3, with TRBD2 matching over 10 bases. The ends lost 4 bases at V and 2 bases at J; junction bases unmatched: 6. CDR3 size: 16 residues. CDR1 LGHDT and CDR2 YNNKEL come from the germline V gene (reference sequence). In DNA, the CDR3 is TGTGCCAGCAGCCTCCGACTAGCGGGTTACACAGATACGCAGTATTTT. This sequence encodes CASSLRLAGYTDTQYF.

This clonotype was seen many times. CDR3 bases: TGTGCCAGCAGCTTAAGTGTGGCTCGTAACACAGATACGCAGTATTTT. Amino acids: CASSLSVARNTDTQYF. The V gene is TRBV7-8, the J gene TRBJ2-3; D is unclear. The CDR3 totals 16 residues. Germline assignment: CDR1 SGHVS and CDR2 FQNEAQ. The V gene lost 2 bases and the J gene lost 2 bases, with 14 bases spanning the gap.

This clonotype was counted at least ten times. This chain uses TRBV11-2 with TRBJ2-2, with D possibly TRBD1 on 6 matching bases. Germline lookup yields CDR1 SGHAT and CDR2 FQNNGV. CDR3 length equals 15 residues. V lost 5 bases, J lost 5 bases, and 15 bases lay in between. The CDR3 DNA follows: TGTGCCAGCAGCCTACGACAGGCCCGTACCGGGGAGCTGTTTTTT. It codes for CASSLRQARTGELFF.

The sample holds many counts of this clonotype. The chain employs TRBV2 and TRBJ2-5; possibly TRBD1 for D (5 bases). The germline CDR1 and CDR2 sequences are SNHLY and FYNNEI. This CDR3 comprises 10 residues. Trimming took off 10 bases at V and 10 bases at J, with 13 bases between the two ends. CDR3 bases: TGTGCCACCTCTGGACACAACCAGTACTTC. Its translation: CATSGHNQYF.

This clonotype occurred many times. This rearrangement joins TRBV18 to TRBJ2-3; TRBD1 might be the D (6 bases). V was pared by 2 bases and J by 5 bases, with 11 bases between. Germline V gene data show CDR1 as KGHSH and CDR2 as LQKENI. The CDR3 is 14 residues long. The CDR3, as DNA: TGTGCCAGCTCACCATTGGCCAGGGGAGATACGCAGTATTTT. It specifies CASSPLARGDTQYF.

A remark on this clonotype: A clone one base away is much larger, so this may be a read error. The V and J genes are TRBV7-9 and TRBJ2-7; 8 bases align to TRBD1. This CDR3 region has 12 residues. Losses at the gene ends were 7 bases for V and 7 bases for J; bases not matched to a gene: 6. Per the germline V gene, CDR1 is SEHNR and CDR2 is FQNEAQ (reference sequence). The DNA for the CDR3 is TGTGCCAGCACCCTACAGGGGGATGAGCAGTACTTC. Translated: CASTLQGDEQYF.

This clonotype showed up many times. This sequence joins TRBV29-1 and TRBJ2-1, with D perhaps being TRBD1 or TRBD2 (5 bases each). Trimming removed 6 bases from V and 6 bases from J, with 12 bases in between. Germline V gene data show CDR1 as SQVTM and CDR2 as ANQGSEA. The CDR3 is 12 residues long. The CDR3 DNA is TGCAGCGTGGGACCAGTTCGCAATGAGCAGTTCTTC. Translating it yields CSVGPVRNEQFF.